This TCR beta chain emerged from a study of blood T cell repertoires in COVID-19. Across the study: Nucleic acid was either cDNA or gDNA, and it came from T cells, B-cell-depleted T cells, or PBMCs.

Germline-derived CDR1 and CDR2 are LNHDA and SQIVND (reference sequence). V lost 6 bases and J lost 4, with 13 bases in between. The length of the CDR3 is 14 residues. The data were produced by immunoSEQ multiplex PCR, yet TCRdb's version contains in-frame clones alone and is incomplete. Among 260,000 or so clones listed, approximately 87% were seen once. The sequenced sample consisted of peripheral blood. The chain carries TRBV19 and TRBJ2-4; no clear D. This clonotype was sampled from a human donor in a cohort sampled during active COVID-19. CDR3 nucleotide sequence: TGTGCCAGTAGAGCTCAGAGCGCTAAAAACATTCAGTACTTC. This translates into CASRAQSAKNIQYF.